A selection of T cell receptor beta chains follows, all from one sample in a study of blood T cells in healthy people across ages. MiXCR, applied by TCRdb to the 5' RACE reads, yields one record per CDR3 protein. The data contain around 780,000 distinct CDR3 sequences, 56% of them singletons. Sequencing was carried out using blood. These receptors originate from a man between 35 and 55 years old in good health. The CDR3 runs from the conserved cysteine through the conserved F or W. Each record gives: D gene, clone size, J gene, V gene, CDR3 protein, CDR3 DNA. A D gene is named only where the DNA matches it firmly. Clone size is not always given. Where it is, it says once, few, many or a class for expanded clones.

. . TRBJ1-1 TRBV29-1 CSVGGLQNTEAFF TGCAGCGTGGGGGGTCTCCAGAACACTGAAGCTTTCTTT
TRBD1 . TRBJ2-1 TRBV20-1 CSARVGGQGSYNEQFF TGCAGTGCTAGAGTGGGAGGACAGGGATCCTACAATGAGCAGTTCTTC
TRBD1 . TRBJ2-1 TRBV20-1 CSANGQGPYNEQFF TGCAGTGCAAACGGACAGGGCCCCTACAATGAGCAGTTCTTC
. few TRBJ2-6 TRBV7-2 CASTGRPDSGANVLTF TGTGCCAGCACCGGACGCCCCGACTCTGGGGCCAACGTCCTGACTTTC
TRBD1 few TRBJ2-5 TRBV24-1 CATSDIGTVKTQYF TGTGCCACCAGTGACATAGGGACAGTGAAGACCCAGTACTTC
TRBD2 . TRBJ2-1 TRBV24-1 CATSDLGGGWETQFF TGTGCCACCAGTGATTTAGGCGGGGGGTGGGAGACCCAGTTCTTC
TRBD2 . TRBJ2-5 TRBV12-3/TRBV12-4 CASSRTSGSRGTQYF TGTGCCAGCAGTAGAACTAGCGGGAGTCGTGGGACCCAGTACTTC
. . TRBJ1-2 TRBV12-3/TRBV12-4 CASSSLDSLYGYTF TGTGCCAGCAGTTCTCTTGACAGCCTCTATGGCTACACCTTC
TRBD2 few TRBJ2-5 TRBV11-2 CASSLRTSWETQYF TGTGCCAGCAGCTTAAGGACTAGCTGGGAGACCCAGTACTTC
. few TRBJ1-4 TRBV6-5 CASSDNGGSNEKLFF TGTGCCAGCAGCGATAACGGGGGGTCTAATGAAAAACTGTTTTTT
TRBD2 few TRBJ2-1 TRBV5-1 CASRLGLADNEQFF TGCGCCAGCAGGTTGGGTCTAGCGGACAATGAGCAGTTCTTC
. . TRBJ2-1 TRBV12-3/TRBV12-4 CASSLDTDEQFF TGTGCCAGCAGTTTAGATACCGATGAGCAGTTCTTC
. few TRBJ2-3 TRBV3-1 CASSRGASTDTQYF TGTGCCAGCAGCCGCGGGGCTAGCACAGATACGCAGTATTTT
. . TRBJ1-2 TRBV5-1 CASSPSGAHGYTF TGCGCCAGCAGTCCTTCAGGGGCGCATGGCTACACCTTC
TRBD2 few TRBJ2-5 TRBV10-3 CAIRPGLAGEETQYF TGTGCCATCAGACCCGGACTAGCGGGAGAAGAGACCCAGTACTTC
. . TRBJ2-7 TRBV7-2 CASSFPPGGQSYEQYF TGTGCCAGCAGCTTTCCTCCGGGGGGCCAATCCTACGAGCAGTACTTC
. . TRBJ2-7 TRBV6-5 CASSYSRDSYEQYF TGTGCCAGCAGTTACTCCCGGGACTCCTACGAGCAGTACTTC
. . TRBJ2-7 TRBV28 CASGSVRGRYEQYF TGTGCCAGCGGTTCTGTTCGGGGGCGCTACGAGCAGTACTTC
TRBD2 few TRBJ2-5 TRBV15 CATSTFDSGIDFETQYF TGTGCCACCAGCACATTTGATAGCGGGATTGATTTTGAGACCCAGTACTTC
. . TRBJ2-1 TRBV20-1 CSASSDGSSYNEQFF TGCAGTGCTAGCTCCGACGGGAGCTCCTACAATGAGCAGTTCTTC
. . TRBJ1-2 TRBV20-1 CSASARQTYGYTF TGCAGTGCTAGTGCAAGACAGACCTATGGCTACACCTTC
. . TRBJ1-5 TRBV7-2 CASSFRTDQPQHF TGTGCCAGCAGCTTTAGGACGGATCAGCCCCAGCATTTT
. . TRBJ2-1 TRBV7-9 CASTPEGGMSYNEQFF TGTGCCAGCACCCCGGAGGGGGGTATGTCCTACAATGAGCAGTTCTTC
. . TRBJ1-4 TRBV20-1 CSALDATNEKLFF TGCAGTGCTCTGGACGCAACTAATGAAAAACTGTTTTTT
TRBD2 . TRBJ2-1 TRBV9 CASSPRLAGGNEQFF TGTGCCAGCAGCCCCCGACTAGCGGGAGGGAATGAGCAGTTCTTC
TRBD2 . TRBJ2-3 TRBV29-1 CSVQLAGSTDTQYF TGCAGCGTACAACTAGCGGGGAGCACAGATACGCAGTATTTT
TRBD1 . TRBJ2-5 TRBV12-3/TRBV12-4 CASSLTTGSETQYF TGTGCCAGCAGTTTGACGACAGGGTCGGAGACCCAGTACTTC
TRBD1 . TRBJ1-2 TRBV4-2 CASSRSGTGKNYGYTF TGTGCCAGCAGCCGTTCCGGGACAGGGAAAAACTATGGCTACACCTTC
. . TRBJ2-3 TRBV29-1 CSAEGADTQYF TGCAGCGCCGAAGGGGCAGATACGCAGTATTTT
. . TRBJ2-7 TRBV12-3/TRBV12-4 CASSPTPLYEQYF TGTGCCAGCAGTCCGACCCCCTTATACGAGCAGTACTTC
. . TRBJ2-3 TRBV6-5 CASSPRGGRSDTQYF TGTGCCAGCAGTCCGAGGGGGGGCCGGTCAGATACGCAGTATTTT